Each of the 32 T cell receptor beta chains below was sequenced from the same sample in a study of molecular identifiers for immune sequencing clone quantification. TCRdb independently ran MiXCR on the PCR reads; one entry per CDR3 protein. The sample shows 300,000 to 400,000 distinct CDR3 sequences, over 20% of them seen only once. The sequenced material came from naive CD8+ T cells from blood, with Jurkat cell RNA spiked in. Described subset: FACS-sorted CD8+CD4-CCR7+CD45RA+ naive T cells. All receptors derive from a human donor in good health. Some libraries in this study had Jurkat cell RNA spiked in.

This clonotype has at least ten counts. The chain recombines TRBV3-1 with TRBJ1-2; D gene ambiguous. Germline CDR1 is LGHDT and CDR2 is YNNKEL (reference sequence). Trimming left V 3 bases short and J 0 bases short, with 8 bases between. The CDR3 covers 14 residues. As DNA, the CDR3 is TGTGCCAGCAGCCAGGACTCACCTAACTATGGCTACACCTTC. It encodes CASSQDSPNYGYTF.

This clonotype was seen just once. This may stem from a read error, because a much larger clone lies one nucleotide away. This chain joins TRBV6-6 and TRBJ2-7; perhaps TRBD1 as D (5 bases). Germline V lookup: CDR1 MNHNY, CDR2 SVGAGI (reference sequence). V was cut by 8 bases and J by 2 bases, with 13 bases left in between. CDR3 size: 13 residues. CDR3: CASGTTGTYEQYF. CDR3 DNA: TGTGCCAGCGGTACAACAGGTACCTACGAGCAGTACTTC.

V and J are TRBV12-3 or TRBV12-4 and TRBJ1-1, with 9 positions matching TRBD1. V gave up 5 bases and J gave up 0 bases; unmatched junction bases: 10. The CDR3 runs 17 residues. CDR3 DNA: TGTGCCAGCAGTCCCCGGGACAGGGTGCTGATGAACACTGAAGCTTTCTTT. Protein: CASSPRDRVLMNTEAFF.

This clonotype was seen at least ten times. The V and J genes are TRBV24-1 and TRBJ2-3, with D perhaps TRBD2 (6 bases). This CDR3 is 15 amino acids long. Trimming removed 7 bases from V and 2 bases from J, with 15 bases in between. Germline V CDR1 and CDR2: KGHDR, SFDVKD. Here the CDR3 DNA reads TGTGCCACCAGCTCAATAGCGGATGCCACAGATACGCAGTATTTT. Residues: CATSSIADATDTQYF.

This clonotype was counted at least ten times. The rearrangement joins TRBV2 to TRBJ1-5; no definite D call. V was shortened by 0 bases and J by 4 bases, with 10 bases between the two germline ends. Germline CDR1 SNHLY, CDR2 FYNNEI. The CDR3 loop spans 15 amino acids. Here the CDR3 DNA reads TGTGCCAGCAGTGAAGCCGAGGCTGCTAATCAGCCCCAGCATTTT. It encodes CASSEAEAANQPQHF.

The V call is TRBV30, the J call TRBJ2-6; maybe TRBD1 (5 bases). This CDR3 is built from 14 residues. Trimming took 2 bases from V and 4 from J, leaving 9 bases between them. Germline V gene lookup returns CDR1 GTSNPN and CDR2 SVGIG (reference sequence). The CDR3 sequence: CAWSIGAGANVLTF. The CDR3, as DNA: TGTGCCTGGAGTATAGGGGCCGGGGCCAACGTCCTGACTTTC.

V gene TRBV6-2 or TRBV6-3 combines with J gene TRBJ2-7; possibly TRBD1 for D (6 bases). There are 17 residues in the CDR3. Germline-derived CDR1 and CDR2 are MNHEY and SVGEGT. Trimming removed 0 bases from V and 0 bases from J, with 15 bases in between. The CDR3 region has the DNA TGTGCCAGCAGTTACTCGACTGGGGGCGAGAGCTCCTACGAGCAGTACTTC. It translates to CASSYSTGGESSYEQYF.

Many counts were recorded for this clonotype. The chain carries TRBV27 and TRBJ1-5, with D perhaps matching TRBD1 (6 bases). This CDR3 contains 15 residues. V lost 4 bases and J 1 base, leaving 11 bases between the germline ends. Germline V gives CDR1 MNHEY, CDR2 SMNVEV (reference sequence). The CDR3 DNA reads TGTGCCAGCAGTTACAGGGAGGGAAGCAATCAGCCCCAGCATTTT. Amino acids: CASSYREGSNQPQHF.

In this sample, this clonotype turned up many times. The chain is built from TRBV7-9 and TRBJ2-3, with D perhaps TRBD1 or TRBD2 (6 bases each). Germline lookup yields CDR1 SEHNR and CDR2 FQNEAQ (reference sequence). This CDR3 is 13 amino acids long. V was clipped by 8 bases and J by 2 bases, with 11 bases between them. The DNA of the CDR3 is TGTGCCAGCGGGGGGCGGCTCACAGATACGCAGTATTTT. It specifies CASGGRLTDTQYF.

The chain links TRBV7-9 to TRBJ2-7; 9 bases align to TRBD1. Germline V gene lookup returns CDR1 SEHNR and CDR2 FQNEAQ (reference sequence). Trimming removed 5 bases from V and 7 bases from J; junction bases left unmatched: 6. There are 13 residues in the CDR3. The CDR3 DNA follows: TGTGCCAGCAGCAAGGGGACAGGGATTGAGCAGTACTTC. Protein product: CASSKGTGIEQYF.

Comments on this clonotype: This sequence may be a read error, since a much larger clone differs from it by one base. The rearrangement uses TRBV19 and TRBJ2-7; 7 positions agree with TRBD2. Unmatched junction bases numbered 8, after V lost 8 bases and J lost 4 bases. Germline V CDR1 and CDR2: LNHDA, SQIVND (reference sequence). This CDR3 is 13 amino acids long. Here the CDR3 DNA reads TGTGCCAGTGGTGTTGCTAGCGGTTACGAGCAGTACTTC. Translating gives CASGVASGYEQYF.

For this clonotype: The junction shows a germline mismatch at one end, possibly a read error. The gene calls are TRBV28 and TRBJ2-5; 10 bases agree with TRBD1. This CDR3 contains 14 residues. Germline assignment: CDR1 MDHEN and CDR2 SYDVKM. The CDR3 sequence is CASGLTGGGETQYF. The CDR3 region has the DNA TGTGCCAGCGGTTTGACAGGGGGCGGAGAGACCCAGTACTTC. The variable domain in full, completed from reference TRBV28 and TRBJ2-5, reads DVKVTQSSRYLVKRTGEKVFLECVQDMDHENMFWYRQDPGLGLRLIYFSYDVKMKEKGDIPEGYSVSREKKERFSLILESASTNQTSMYLCASGLTGGGETQYFGPGTRLLVL.

Comments on this clonotype: One end of the junction fails to match germline, which may point to a read error. The gene calls are TRBV4-1 and TRBJ2-3; TRBD2 might be the D (5 bases). Germline CDR1 MGHRA, CDR2 YSYEKL. The CDR3 spans 14 residues. The CDR3 DNA reads TGCGCCTGCAGCCAAGTGGAGGATCCAGATACGCAGTATTTT. This sequence encodes CACSQVEDPDTQYF.

This clonotype came up many times. In DNA, the CDR3 is TGCAGTGCTAGAGATGAGACTAGCGGCTCAAATTGGGATGAGCAGTTCTTC. It yields the protein CSARDETSGSNWDEQFF. The rearrangement uses TRBV20-1 and TRBJ2-1; 9 bases align to TRBD2. Germline CDR1 reads DFQATT; CDR2 reads SNEGSKA (reference sequence). The CDR3 covers 17 residues. With V trimmed by 0 bases and J by 8 bases, 14 bases remained unmatched.

The table lists this clonotype with many counts. The chain employs TRBV12-3 or TRBV12-4 and TRBJ2-5; perhaps TRBD1 as D (5 bases). The CDR3 contains 15 residues. V dropped 5 bases and J dropped 1 base, with 14 bases sitting between them. CDR3 region: CASSNSQGSQETQYF. CDR3 in DNA: TGTGCCAGCAGTAACTCCCAGGGATCCCAAGAGACCCAGTACTTC.

The sample holds many counts of this clonotype. The chain joins TRBV29-1 to TRBJ1-1; 7 bases are a match to TRBD1. Trimming cost V 6 bases and J 0 bases; bases outside gene matches: 4. The CDR3 is 13 residues long. Germline V lookup: CDR1 SQVTM, CDR2 ANQGSEA. The chain's CDR3 is CSVVDRMNTEAFF. CDR3 coding DNA: TGCAGCGTCGTGGACAGGATGAACACTGAAGCTTTCTTT.

This clonotype has a count of ten or more. This sequence joins TRBV7-2 and TRBJ1-5; 9 bases agree with TRBD1. CDR1 SGHTA and CDR2 FQGNSA come from the germline V gene. V dropped 4 bases and J dropped 2; count of bases not matched to a gene: 15. The CDR3 contains 19 residues. CDR3 DNA sequence: TGTGCCAGCAGCTCCGGGACAGGGTTAGAGGTGTATGGCAATCAGCCCCAGCATTTT. Its translation is CASSSGTGLEVYGNQPQHF.

This clonotype was detected ten times or more. V and J are TRBV19 and TRBJ2-7; 8 bases are shared with TRBD1. Germline V gene lookup returns CDR1 LNHDA and CDR2 SQIVND (reference sequence). Trimming cost V 5 bases and J 3 bases; bases outside gene matches: 9. There are 15 residues in the CDR3. The CDR3 DNA reads TGTGCCAGTAGTCCGAATGGACAGGGAAACTACGAGCAGTACTTC. This gives the protein CASSPNGQGNYEQYF.

Many counts were recorded for this clonotype. The J gene is TRBJ2-7, the V gene TRBV15; D gene uncertain. This CDR3 is built from 13 residues. Per germline, CDR1 LNHNV and CDR2 YYDKDF (reference sequence). V lost 0 bases and J 4 bases, leaving 7 bases between the germline ends. The CDR3 protein is CATSRDPRYEQYF. CDR3 DNA sequence: TGTGCCACCAGCAGAGATCCCCGGTACGAGCAGTACTTC.

This clonotype has ten or more counts. V is TRBV5-1 and J is TRBJ2-5; 15 bases agree with TRBD2. CDR3 length: 17 residues. J gave up 7 bases and V 4 bases, and 11 bases lay outside the gene matches. The V gene's germline CDR1 is SGHRS and CDR2 YFSETQ. This CDR3 is CASSAGLAGGSRATQYF. The CDR3 DNA is TGCGCCAGCAGCGCGGGACTAGCGGGGGGATCAAGAGCGACCCAGTACTTC.

In its sample, this clonotype was seen many times. J is TRBJ1-6 and V is TRBV14, with D maybe TRBD1 (6 bases). CDR3 length equals 14 residues. The V end lost 6 bases, the J end lost 4 bases, and 10 bases lay between the germline ends. Germline CDR1 is SGHDN and CDR2 is FVKESK. The chain's CDR3 is CASSPDSYNSPLHF. CDR3 bases: TGTGCCAGCAGTCCGGACAGTTATAATTCACCCCTCCACTTT.

This clonotype occurred many times. DNA of the CDR3: TGTGCCAGCAGCGGAGACCAGGGACAGGGGTATATGGAGCAGTACTTC. Translation: CASSGDQGQGYMEQYF. The rearrangement joins TRBV9 to TRBJ2-7, with TRBD1 matching 10 bases. Germline V gene data show CDR1 as SGDLS and CDR2 as YYNGEE. CDR3 length equals 16 residues. The trim removed 3 bases at V and 7 bases at J, leaving 13 bases unmatched.

The sample holds a few counts of this clonotype. The chain joins TRBV11-2 to TRBJ2-7; maybe TRBD2 (6 bases). Germline V CDR1 and CDR2: SGHAT, FQNNGV. V was trimmed by 5 bases and J by 5 bases, leaving 13 bases between them. This CDR3 region has 13 residues. The CDR3, as DNA: TGTGCCAGCAGCCCCGGGACTTCCGACGAGCAGTACTTC. Translated: CASSPGTSDEQYF.

The count of this clonotype is one. V usage is TRBV12-3 or TRBV12-4 and J usage is TRBJ2-1; 12 bases line up with TRBD2. Unmatched junction bases numbered 13, after V lost 6 bases and J lost 4 bases. The CDR3 is 18 amino acids. Here the CDR3 DNA reads TGTGCCAGCAGGCTCGGGACTAGCGGGTTTGGGGTTTACAATGAGCAGTTCTTC. It is translated as CASRLGTSGFGVYNEQFF.

About this clonotype itself: A much bigger clone sits one base away, suggesting this may be a read error. The chain has TRBV29-1 and TRBJ1-1, with D unclear. V was pared by 5 bases and J by 9 bases, with 13 bases between. Germline loops: CDR1 SQVTM, CDR2 ANQGSEA. This CDR3 has 11 amino acids. The CDR3 nucleotides are TGCAGCGTTCGGAGGAATAATAAAGCTTTCTTT. Translated: CSVRRNNKAFF.

Ten or more counts support this clonotype. This chain links TRBV9 with TRBJ2-7, with TRBD2 matching over 8 bases. V gave up 4 bases and J gave up 1 base; unmatched junction bases: 7. This CDR3 is 15 amino acids long. Germline V CDR1 and CDR2: SGDLS, YYNGEE. In DNA form, the CDR3 reads TGTGCCAGCAGCCCCGGAGTAGCGGGATCCTACGAGCAGTACTTC. This sequence encodes CASSPGVAGSYEQYF.

Remarks on this clonotype: Being one base from a much bigger clone, this may be a read error. This chain connects TRBV12-3 or TRBV12-4 to TRBJ1-5, with D unclear. With 8 bases removed from V and 6 bases from J, the gap between germline ends came to 17 bases. This CDR3 contains 14 residues. In nucleotides, the CDR3 is TGTGCCAGCGGCCCCACAGAGGGAGTTCAGCCCCAGCATTTT. This codes for CASGPTEGVQPQHF.

This clonotype appeared many times. This chain joins TRBV7-9 and TRBJ2-7; D is uncertain. This CDR3 is 15 amino acids long. CDR1 is SEHNR, CDR2 FQNEAQ, per germline (reference sequence). V was pared by 5 bases and J by 0 bases, with 14 bases between. The CDR3 loop is CASSRLTGSSYEQYF. CDR3 DNA: TGTGCCAGCAGCCGCCTGACTGGAAGCTCCTACGAGCAGTACTTC.

This clonotype was seen a handful of times. The chain carries TRBV19 and TRBJ2-2; D might be TRBD1 (6 bases). CDR1 and CDR2 from the germline V gene are LNHDA and SQIVND (reference sequence). Trimming left V 7 bases short and J 6 bases short, with 15 bases between. The CDR3 has 14 amino acids. The CDR3: CASTEQGWSGELFF. The CDR3 DNA reads TGTGCCAGTACGGAACAGGGTTGGTCCGGGGAGCTGTTTTTT. Full variable domain (missing parts from reference TRBV19 and TRBJ2-2): DGGITQSPKYLFRKEGQNVTLSCEQNLNHDAMYWYRQDPGQGLRLIYYSQIVNDFQKGDIAEGYSVSREKKESFPLTVTSAQKNPTAFYLCASTEQGWSGELFFGEGSRLTVL.

This clonotype was picked up many times. The chain is built from TRBV20-1 and TRBJ2-7; either TRBD1 or TRBD2 may supply D (5 bases each). Trimming stripped 2 bases from V and 2 bases from J, with 10 bases between. The CDR3 runs to 13 residues. The germline V gene encodes CDR1 DFQATT and CDR2 SNEGSKA (reference sequence). The DNA for the CDR3 is TGCAGTGCTAGAAGGGACCATACCTACGAGCAGTACTTC. This sequence encodes CSARRDHTYEQYF.

In this sample, this clonotype turned up many times. The chain is built from TRBV7-2 and TRBJ2-7; D is uncertain. Germline V gives CDR1 SGHTA, CDR2 FQGNSA. V dropped 5 bases and J dropped 2 bases, with 7 bases sitting between them. The CDR3 is 12 amino acids. CDR3 DNA sequence: TGTGCCAGCAGCCTCACCACCTACGAGCAGTACTTC. It codes for CASSLTTYEQYF.

This clonotype was seen more than once but under ten times. The chain joins TRBV3-2 to TRBJ1-2; the tabulated D call, TRBD1, remains unverified against the DNA. TRBV3-2 is classified as a pseudogene. CDR3 length equals 15 residues. The CDR3 is CASSQGARSTYGYTF. In DNA form, the CDR3 reads TGTGCCAGCAGCCAAGGGGCCAGGTCCACATATGGCTACACCTTC.